These 30 T cell receptor beta chains were all obtained from the same sample, sequenced in a study of T cell repertoires in cytomegalovirus infection. Their specific antigens are unknown. TCRdb independently ran MiXCR on the reads; one entry per CDR3 protein. In the table there are hundreds of thousands of distinct CDR3 sequences, under 45% of which are singletons. The source material was cultured PBMCs, sampled from culture after CMV antigen stimulation. The receptor set was obtained from a human donor in good health (CMV status not recorded). Some clones in this sample may be carry-over from other donors' samples.

The chain couples TRBV12-3 or TRBV12-4 to TRBJ1-1; 8 nucleotides agree with TRBD1. The trim removed 7 bases at V and 4 bases at J, leaving 11 bases unmatched. The CDR3 is made up of 15 amino acids. CDR3 nucleotides: TGTGCCAGCATCTTACAGGGGGGATATACCACTGAAGCTTTCTTT. Its translation is CASILQGGYTTEAFF.

This clonotype was found many times. The chain uses TRBV7-8 and TRBJ2-5; D may be TRBD1 or TRBD2 (5 bases each). Germline lookup yields CDR1 SGHVS and CDR2 FQNEAQ. Trimming cost V 8 bases and J 5 bases, with 12 bases left between them. The CDR3 has 12 residues. This CDR3 reads CASGDPRETQYF. DNA for the CDR3: TGTGCCAGCGGGGACCCTCGGGAGACCCAGTACTTC.

The CDR3 is CASRNSQGAYEQYF. DNA of the CDR3: TGTGCCAGCAGGAACTCACAGGGGGCCTACGAGCAGTACTTC. This rearrangement joins TRBV6-6 to TRBJ2-7; 8 bases map to TRBD1. After removal of 6 bases from V and 2 bases from J, the junction contained 6 bases not matched to a gene. CDR3 length: 14 residues. Germline V lookup: CDR1 MNHNY, CDR2 SVGAGI (reference sequence).

J is TRBJ2-3 and V is TRBV7-6; D might be TRBD1 (6 bases). Germline CDR1 reads SGHVS; CDR2 reads FNYEAQ. Deletions cut 1 base from V and 1 base from J, with 9 bases between. The CDR3 contains 15 residues. The CDR3 spells CASSLVDSRTDTQYF. Here the CDR3 DNA reads TGTGCCAGCAGCTTAGTGGACAGCCGCACAGATACGCAGTATTTT.

This clonotype was counted between two and nine times. The rearrangement uses TRBV4-1 and TRBJ2-3; no clear D gene. Germline V gene sequence: CDR1 MGHRA, CDR2 YSYEKL. This CDR3 is 14 amino acids long. V shed 1 base and J shed 2 bases, with 7 bases lying between them. CDR3 bases: TGCGCCAGCAGCCAAGTGGGCAACACAGATACGCAGTATTTT. Translating it yields CASSQVGNTDTQYF.

This clonotype was detected only a few times. V usage is TRBV7-8 and J usage is TRBJ2-4; weak D call: TRBD2 (5 bases). The germline V and J ends were trimmed by 5 bases and 1 base, with 21 bases remaining between them. CDR1 is SGHVS, CDR2 FQNEAQ, per germline. The CDR3 consists of 18 residues. The CDR3 region is CASSAGRFAFGAKNIQYF. For the CDR3, the DNA is TGTGCCAGCAGCGCGGGTCGCTTCGCCTTTGGGGCCAAAAACATTCAGTACTTC.

The chain is built from TRBV7-9 and TRBJ2-1, with 8 bases matching TRBD2. This CDR3 is built from 16 residues. CDR1 is SEHNR, CDR2 FQNEAQ, per germline (reference sequence). The junction had 11 bases not matched to a gene; V was cut back by 6 bases and J by 4 bases. The CDR3 DNA reads as TGTGCCAGCAGTCGTAGCGGGGCCCCCTTTTACAATGAGCAGTTCTTC. Translating gives CASSRSGAPFYNEQFF.

V is TRBV7-9 and J is TRBJ2-5, with 8 nucleotides matching TRBD1. The CDR3 sequence is 16 residues long. With V trimmed by 5 bases and J by 2 bases, 10 bases remained unmatched. From germline, CDR1 is SEHNR and CDR2 FQNEAQ (reference sequence). CDR3 protein: CASSTSDRGGQETQYF. CDR3 sequence (DNA): TGTGCCAGCAGCACATCAGACAGGGGTGGGCAAGAGACCCAGTACTTC. The full variable domain, rest sourced from reference TRBV7-9 and TRBJ2-5, is DTGVSQNPRHKITKRGQNVTFRCDPISEHNRLYWYRQTLGQGPEFLTYFQNEAQLEKSRLLSDRFSAERPKGSFSTLEIQRTEQGDSAMYLCASSTSDRGGQETQYFGPGTRLLVL.

The rearrangement uses TRBV7-8 and TRBJ1-1; D is unresolved. Germline V lookup: CDR1 SGHVS, CDR2 FQNEAQ. Trimming left V 2 bases short and J 1 base short, with 5 bases between. This CDR3 spans 13 amino acids. CDR3 region: CASSLFWNTEAFF. CDR3 coding DNA: TGTGCCAGCAGCTTATTTTGGAACACTGAAGCTTTCTTT.

In DNA, the CDR3 is TGTGCCAGCAGTGGTCAGAGGGGGGATTCACCCCTCCACTTT. Protein product: CASSGQRGDSPLHF. The chain employs TRBV6-6 and TRBJ1-6; D might be TRBD1 (6 bases). CDR3 length: 14 amino acids. The germline V gene encodes CDR1 MNHNY and CDR2 SVGAGI (reference sequence). The V and J ends lost 5 bases and 8 bases respectively, with 13 bases between them.

This clonotype appeared a few times. The gene calls are TRBV11-3 and TRBJ1-2; no definite D call. Germline values: CDR1 SGHNT, CDR2 YENEEA. Trimming left V 2 bases short and J 4 bases short, with 11 bases between. The CDR3 consists of 14 residues. Here the CDR3 reads CASSLNPGVYGYTF. As DNA, the CDR3 is TGTGCCAGCAGCTTAAATCCGGGAGTCTATGGCTACACCTTC.

The V gene is TRBV30, the J gene TRBJ1-5; D might be TRBD1 (6 bases). V dropped 2 bases and J dropped 4 bases, with 12 bases sitting between them. Germline CDR1 GTSNPN, CDR2 SVGIG (reference sequence). The CDR3 runs 14 residues. The CDR3 DNA reads as TGTGCCTGGAGTAGAGGGCAGGGGAATCAGCCCCAGCATTTT. It specifies CAWSRGQGNQPQHF.

The rearrangement links TRBV6-2 or TRBV6-3 to TRBJ1-2; D unclear. V was pared by 3 bases and J by 2 bases, with 10 bases between. The CDR3 totals 14 residues. Germline V gene lookup returns CDR1 MNHEY and CDR2 SVGEGT. Written as DNA, the CDR3 is TGTGCCAGCAGTTATCGGCCCGAAAACTATGGCTACACCTTC. Translation gives CASSYRPENYGYTF.

The chain carries TRBV19 and TRBJ1-1; 7 bases match TRBD1. The CDR3 is made up of 16 amino acids. Trimming cost V 6 bases and J 0 bases; bases outside gene matches: 10. The germline V gene encodes CDR1 LNHDA and CDR2 SQIVND (reference sequence). CDR3 residues: CASSSPRGVMNTEAFF. CDR3 DNA sequence: TGTGCCAGTAGCTCGCCCAGGGGGGTTATGAACACTGAAGCTTTCTTT.

The chain has TRBV4-1 and TRBJ2-7; D could derive from TRBD1 or TRBD2 (5 bases each). Trimming took 4 bases from V and 5 from J, leaving 21 bases between them. This CDR3 comprises 16 residues. Per the germline V gene, CDR1 is MGHRA and CDR2 is YSYEKL. CDR3 nucleotide sequence: TGCGCCAGCAGCCGCAATCCCCAGGGAGAGGGCCACGAGCAGTACTTC. Its translation is CASSRNPQGEGHEQYF.

The sample holds many counts of this clonotype. This chain links TRBV7-2 with TRBJ2-1; D is possibly TRBD1 or TRBD2 (5 bases each). Trimming shortened V by 10 bases and J by 6 bases, and 22 bases separated the two germline ends. Germline V CDR1 and CDR2: SGHTA, FQGNSA. The CDR3 is made up of 15 amino acids. The CDR3 DNA is TGTGCCACCGCCACCCGGGGCCGAAAGGGCAATGAGCAGTTCTTC. Its translation: CATATRGRKGNEQFF.

This clonotype was seen a handful of times. V is TRBV4-2 and J is TRBJ2-2; 13 positions match TRBD2. Germline V gives CDR1 LGHNA, CDR2 YNFKEQ. This CDR3 comprises 18 residues. V trimming: 0 bases; J trimming: 2 bases; junction bases outside the gene matches: 3. In nucleotides, the CDR3 is TGTGCCAGCAGCCAAGAACTAGCGGGGGGGCTCAACACCGGGGAGCTGTTTTTT. This gives the protein CASSQELAGGLNTGELFF.

In this sample, this clonotype turned up a few times. The J gene is TRBJ1-1, the V gene TRBV7-9; D unclear. CDR1 SEHNR and CDR2 FQNEAQ come from the germline V gene (reference sequence). The CDR3 loop spans 15 amino acids. Trimming took off 3 bases at V and 0 bases at J, with 11 bases between the two ends. The CDR3 sequence is CASSFVDTLNTEAFF. The CDR3 region has the DNA TGTGCCAGCAGCTTCGTCGACACCTTGAACACTGAAGCTTTCTTT.

This clonotype was seen more than once but under ten times. The rearrangement uses TRBV10-3 and TRBJ2-1; 7 bases match TRBD1. The V and J ends lost 8 bases and 7 bases, in that order; junction bases with no gene match: 8. The length of the CDR3 is 13 residues. Germline CDR1 is ENHRY and CDR2 is SYGVKD. The CDR3 DNA reads TGTGCCATCGCGGTAACAGGGGCGAATGAGCAGTTCTTC. It translates to CAIAVTGANEQFF.

The chain uses TRBV15 and TRBJ2-1, with D maybe TRBD2 (6 bases). Germline CDR1 and CDR2: LNHNV and YYDKDF (reference sequence). The CDR3 sequence is 16 residues long. Trimming shortened V by 1 base and J by 8 bases, and 18 bases separated the two germline ends. For the CDR3, the DNA is TGTGCCACCAGCAGAGTATCCGGCGGGGCTTTGGATGAGCAGTTCTTC. Translation: CATSRVSGGALDEQFF.

This clonotype was seen a few times. J is TRBJ1-5 and V is TRBV12-3 or TRBV12-4, with a tentative D call TRBD1 (5 bases). The length of the CDR3 is 12 residues. Trimming took 1 base from V and 15 from J, leaving 13 bases between them. The CDR3 protein is CASSLEGPPRHF. The CDR3 nucleotides are TGTGCCAGCAGTTTAGAGGGGCCCCCTCGGCATTTT.

J is TRBJ2-5 and V is TRBV4-1, with TRBD2 identical over 10 bases. Unmatched junction bases numbered 6, after V lost 1 base and J lost 4 bases. Germline CDR1 is MGHRA and CDR2 is YSYEKL. This CDR3 is 16 amino acids long. CDR3 coding DNA: TGCGCCAGCAGCCAAGTCAGCGGGAGGGCGCCAGAGACCCAGTACTTC. It is translated as CASSQVSGRAPETQYF.

This clonotype has a handful of counts. The CDR3 nucleotides read TGTGCCAGCACTGAGGTCCGGAGCGGGGAGCTGTTTTTT. The encoded protein is CASTEVRSGELFF. The chain links TRBV12-3 or TRBV12-4 to TRBJ2-2; no reliable D call. The CDR3 has 13 residues. Trimming removed 7 bases from V and 7 bases from J, with 13 bases in between.

The rearrangement links TRBV5-4 to TRBJ2-7; D is unresolved. Trimming removed 0 bases from V and 1 base from J, with 11 bases in between. Germline CDR1 and CDR2: SGHNT and YYREEE (reference sequence). This CDR3 region has 15 residues. In DNA form, the CDR3 reads TGTGCCAGCAGCTTGGACCCTAGTGGATCCTACGAGCAGTACTTC. This sequence encodes CASSLDPSGSYEQYF.

V is TRBV11-2 and J is TRBJ1-1; D is undetermined. The V end was cut by 5 bases, the J end by 6 bases, with 13 bases between. Germline V lookup: CDR1 SGHAT, CDR2 FQNNGV. This CDR3 has 13 amino acids. The CDR3 spells CASSHRTDAEAFF. For the CDR3, the DNA is TGTGCCAGCAGCCACCGGACTGATGCTGAAGCTTTCTTT.

The chain combines TRBV19 with TRBJ1-1, with D perhaps TRBD1 (6 bases). Germline CDR1 and CDR2: LNHDA and SQIVND (reference sequence). The V and J ends lost 1 base and 6 bases respectively, with 9 bases between them. The CDR3 contains 13 residues. Here the CDR3 reads CASSIGGQPEAFF. The DNA of the CDR3 is TGTGCCAGTAGTATAGGCGGACAGCCTGAAGCTTTCTTT.

The V call is TRBV7-9, the J call TRBJ1-5, with 7 positions matching TRBD1. Trimming cost V 5 bases and J 7 bases; bases outside gene matches: 8. Germline CDR1 is SEHNR and CDR2 is FQNEAQ (reference sequence). The CDR3 contains 14 residues. The CDR3 protein is CASSLTGWRQPQHF. Written as DNA, the CDR3 is TGTGCCAGCAGCCTGACAGGGTGGAGGCAGCCCCAGCATTTT.

J is TRBJ2-7 and V is TRBV7-2; TRBD2 matches 11 bases. CDR3 length: 13 amino acids. Looked up from germline, CDR1 is SGHTA and CDR2 is FQGNSA. The V segment lost 2 bases and the J segment 6 bases; nucleotides outside the gene matches: 0. The CDR3 loop reads CASSLLAGGEQYF. DNA of the CDR3: TGTGCCAGCAGCTTACTAGCGGGAGGCGAGCAGTACTTC.

This clonotype was detected only a few times. The chain uses TRBV28 and TRBJ1-6; D unclear. V was clipped by 5 bases and J by 12 bases, with 14 bases between them. The CDR3 runs to 13 residues. Germline V lookup: CDR1 MDHEN, CDR2 SYDVKM. The DNA of the CDR3 is TGTGCCAGCAGTCCTCGGACTCGGGGACCCCTCCACTTT. This sequence encodes CASSPRTRGPLHF.

The chain is built from TRBV7-6 and TRBJ1-1; D is perhaps TRBD1 (5 bases). From germline, CDR1 is SGHVS and CDR2 FNYEAQ. V dropped 6 bases and J dropped 1 base, with 24 bases sitting between them. The CDR3 spans 18 residues. CDR3 residues: CASSYNRDPRISNTEAFF. The CDR3 region has the DNA TGTGCCAGCAGTTACAACCGGGACCCAAGGATATCGAACACTGAAGCTTTCTTT.